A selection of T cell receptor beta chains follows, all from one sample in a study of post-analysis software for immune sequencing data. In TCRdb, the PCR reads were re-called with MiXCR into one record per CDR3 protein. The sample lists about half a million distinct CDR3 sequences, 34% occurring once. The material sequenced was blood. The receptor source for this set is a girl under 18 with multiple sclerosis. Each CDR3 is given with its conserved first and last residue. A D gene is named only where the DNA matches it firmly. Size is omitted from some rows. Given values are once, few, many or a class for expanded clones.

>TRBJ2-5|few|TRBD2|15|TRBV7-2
CASSFGGTGGETQYF
TGTGCCAGCAGCTTCGGCGGGACCGGGGGGGAGACCCAGTACTTC
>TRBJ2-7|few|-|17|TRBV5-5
CASSLTEGGQIPYEQYF
TGTGCCAGCAGCCTAACCGAGGGGGGACAGATCCCCTACGAGCAGTACTTC
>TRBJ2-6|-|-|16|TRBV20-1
CSAVGPGIAGANVLTF
TGCAGTGCTGTGGGGCCGGGGATTGCTGGGGCCAACGTCCTGACTTTC
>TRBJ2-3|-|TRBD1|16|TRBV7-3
CASSSQQGALADTQYF
TGTGCCAGCAGCTCGCAACAGGGGGCGCTTGCAGATACGCAGTATTTT
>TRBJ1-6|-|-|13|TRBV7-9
CASSLEGSGPLHF
TGTGCCAGCAGCTTAGAGGGGTCGGGACCCCTCCACTTT
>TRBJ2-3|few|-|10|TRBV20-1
CSATIDTQYF
TGCAGTGCAACAATAGATACGCAGTATTTT
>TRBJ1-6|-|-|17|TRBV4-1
CASSLGRDPSRGSPLHF
TGCGCCAGCAGCCTCGGTAGGGATCCTTCCCGGGGGTCACCCCTCCACTTT
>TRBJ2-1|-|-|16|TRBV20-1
CSARAQLPGVGNEQFF
TGCAGTGCTAGGGCCCAACTCCCGGGGGTTGGGAATGAGCAGTTCTTC
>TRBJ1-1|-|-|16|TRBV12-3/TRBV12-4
CASSIWTARLNTEAFF
TGTGCCAGCAGCATCTGGACAGCCCGTCTAAACACTGAAGCTTTCTTT
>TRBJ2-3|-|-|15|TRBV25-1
CASRGAGFSTDTQYF
TGTGCCAGCAGAGGGGCGGGTTTCAGCACAGATACGCAGTATTTT
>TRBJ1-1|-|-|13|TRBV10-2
CASSDTVNTEAFF
TGCGCCAGCAGTGACACGGTGAACACTGAAGCTTTCTTT
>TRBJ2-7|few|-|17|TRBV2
CASSVVVRKASSYEQYF
TGTGCCAGCAGTGTGGTGGTGCGAAAAGCTAGCTCCTACGAGCAGTACTTC
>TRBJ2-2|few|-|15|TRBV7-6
CASSLAKANTGELFF
TGTGCCAGCAGTTTAGCGAAAGCGAACACCGGGGAGCTGTTTTTT
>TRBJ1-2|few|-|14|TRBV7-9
CASSFPARGYGYTF
TGTGCCAGCAGCTTCCCGGCGAGGGGTTATGGCTACACCTTC